This paragraph covers one T cell receptor beta chain sequence. Its antigen is not known. The sample carries other DNA sequences with the same CDR3. This record belongs to a study of cytomegalovirus exposure and HLA in healthy donors. The study ran its PCR with 60 Vbeta and 13 Jbeta primers. Repertoires were generated with immunoSEQ multiplex PCR, while TCRdb's copy carries only in-frame clones and drops some. The sample consists of 200,000 to 250,000 clones, roughly 84% of them appearing once. Donors counted as nominally healthy when sampled, yet unrecorded immune exposures were likely. Study observations and caveats: Later analysis reportedly placed an Asian-associated ancestry cluster below the roughly 630-donor mean in N-insertions. Immune exposure data for these donors was limited to CMV serostatus.

The length of the CDR3 is 10 residues. Per germline, CDR1 DFQATT and CDR2 SNEGSKA (reference sequence). Trimming removed 5 bases from V and 2 bases from J, with 2 bases in between. This sequence joins TRBV20-1 and TRBJ2-3; D is unclear. The TCR was taken from a human donor in good health. The sample consisted of PBMCs. CDR3 in amino acids: CSALTDTQYF. CDR3 DNA: TGCAGTGCTCTCACAGATACGCAGTATTTT.